This T cell receptor beta chain derives from a study of T-cell memory formation after mild COVID-19. TCRdb analysed the 5' RACE reads with MiXCR anew, one entry per CDR3 protein. The sample lists approximately 400,000 distinct CDR3 sequences, about a sixth seen once, with roughly 21% in the top ten. The clonotype was recovered from a man aged 18 to 29 who had mild COVID-19 (a few samples of this study predate the infection). Cell type and time point are not known. Sequencing was carried out using PBMCs or a T cell subset sorted from them (not recorded which).

The CDR3 sequence: CSPSEQGTRANTIYF. CDR3 nucleotide sequence: TGCAGCCCCAGCGAACAGGGAACTAGGGCCAACACCATATATTTT. The chain recombines TRBV29-1 with TRBJ1-3; perhaps TRBD1 as D (6 bases). V shed 8 bases and J shed 7 bases, with 24 bases lying between them. The length of the CDR3 is 15 residues. Germline CDR1 reads SQVTM; CDR2 reads ANQGSEA. The entire variable domain, with the rest obtained from reference TRBV29-1 and TRBJ1-3, is as follows: SAVISQKPSRDICQRGTSLTIQCQVDSQVTMMFWYRQQPGQSLTLIATANQGSEATYESGFVIDKFPISRPNLTFSTLTVSNMSPEDSSIYLCSPSEQGTRANTIYFGEGSWLTVV.